This T cell receptor (beta chain) came from a study of regulatory T cells in long-lasting Graves disease. Study outcomes and limitations: Sample size was small, which may have lowered accuracy.

Investigators prepared the TCR beta libraries by applying iRepertoire HTBI primers and Arm-PCR of CDR3 regions. TCRdb recomputed calls from the multiplex PCR reads with MiXCR, one row per CDR3 protein. The table includes more than 400,000 distinct CDR3 sequences, roughly 16% detected once. CDR3 length: 14 amino acids. CDR1 MNHEY and CDR2 SMNVEV come from the germline V gene (reference sequence). Trimming removed 2 bases from V and 3 bases from J, with 7 bases in between. This clonotype appeared a few times. Its cognate antigen is unknown. Time point defined: newly diagnosed GD, antithyroid drugs for less than 3 months. RNA from PBMCs was the source of the TCR library. These data are also associated with another study on T cells in Graves' hyperthyroidism and ophthalmopathy.

V gene TRBV27 combines with J gene TRBJ1-4, with D unclear. The clonotype originates from a man between 35 and 55 years old with Graves disease. The input for sequencing was peripheral blood mononuclear cells (PBMCs), taken at new diagnosis, from a patient treated with antithyroid drugs. The CDR3 nucleotides are TGTGCCAGCAGTTTAAGGCCGGCTAATGAAAAACTGTTTTTT. Its translation: CASSLRPANEKLFF.